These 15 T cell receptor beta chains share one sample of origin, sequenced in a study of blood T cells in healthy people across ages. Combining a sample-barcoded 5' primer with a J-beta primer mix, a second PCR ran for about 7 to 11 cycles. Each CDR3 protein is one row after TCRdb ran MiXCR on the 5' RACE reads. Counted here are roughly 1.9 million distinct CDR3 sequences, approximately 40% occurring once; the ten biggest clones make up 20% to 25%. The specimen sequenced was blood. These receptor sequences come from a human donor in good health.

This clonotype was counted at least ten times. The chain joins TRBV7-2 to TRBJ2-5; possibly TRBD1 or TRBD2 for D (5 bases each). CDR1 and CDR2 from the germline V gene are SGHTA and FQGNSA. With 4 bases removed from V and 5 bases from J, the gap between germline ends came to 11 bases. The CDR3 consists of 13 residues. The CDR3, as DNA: TGTGCCAGCAGCTCGGGACCGAGGGAGACCCAGTACTTC. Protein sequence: CASSSGPRETQYF.

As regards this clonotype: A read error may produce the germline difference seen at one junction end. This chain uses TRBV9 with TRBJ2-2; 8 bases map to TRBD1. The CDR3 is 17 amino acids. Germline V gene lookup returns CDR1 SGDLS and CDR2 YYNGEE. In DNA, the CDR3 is TGTGCCAGCGCACGGGCGGGACAGGCCCAAGTAGCCGGGGAGCGGTTTTTT. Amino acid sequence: CASARAGQAQVAGERFF. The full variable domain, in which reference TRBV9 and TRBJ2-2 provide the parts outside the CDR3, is DSGVTQTPKHLITATGQRVTLRCSPRSGDLSVYWYQQSLDQGLQFLIQYYNGEERAKGNILERFSAQQFPDLHSELNLSSLELGDSALYFCASARAGQAQVAGERFFGEGSRLTVL.

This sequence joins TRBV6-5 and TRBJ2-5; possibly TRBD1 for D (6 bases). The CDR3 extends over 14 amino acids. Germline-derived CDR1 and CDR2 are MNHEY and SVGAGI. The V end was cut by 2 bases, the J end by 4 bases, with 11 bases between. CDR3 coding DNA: TGTGCCAGCAGTTACGGACAGAGAAGAGAGACCCAGTACTTC. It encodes CASSYGQRRETQYF.

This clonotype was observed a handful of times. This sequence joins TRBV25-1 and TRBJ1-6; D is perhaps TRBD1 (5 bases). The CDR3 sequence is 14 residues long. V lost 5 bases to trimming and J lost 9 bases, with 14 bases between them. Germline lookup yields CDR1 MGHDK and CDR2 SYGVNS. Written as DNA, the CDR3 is TGTGCCAGCAGTTGGGGCACCGCAGGTTCACCCCTCCACTTT. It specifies CASSWGTAGSPLHF.

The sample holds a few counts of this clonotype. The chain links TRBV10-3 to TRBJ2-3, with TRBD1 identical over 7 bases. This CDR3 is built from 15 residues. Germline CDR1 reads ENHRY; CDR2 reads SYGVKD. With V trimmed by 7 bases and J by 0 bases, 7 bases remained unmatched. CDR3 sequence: CAIKDRQLSTDTQYF. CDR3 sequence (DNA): TGTGCCATCAAGGACAGGCAGTTGAGCACAGATACGCAGTATTTT.

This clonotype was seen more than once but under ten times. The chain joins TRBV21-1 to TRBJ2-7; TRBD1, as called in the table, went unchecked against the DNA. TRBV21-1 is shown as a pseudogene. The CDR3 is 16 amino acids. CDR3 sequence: CASSKELPGTRYEQYF. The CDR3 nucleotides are TGTGCCAGCAGCAAAGAGCTCCCCGGGACCCGCTACGAGCAGTACTTC.

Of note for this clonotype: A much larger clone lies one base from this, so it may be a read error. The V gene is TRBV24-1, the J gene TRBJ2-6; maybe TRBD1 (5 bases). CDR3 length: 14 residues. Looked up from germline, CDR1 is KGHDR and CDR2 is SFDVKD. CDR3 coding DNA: TGTGCCACCAGTGAGGGCTCTGGGGCCGACGTCCTGACTTTC. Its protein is CATSEGSGADVLTF.

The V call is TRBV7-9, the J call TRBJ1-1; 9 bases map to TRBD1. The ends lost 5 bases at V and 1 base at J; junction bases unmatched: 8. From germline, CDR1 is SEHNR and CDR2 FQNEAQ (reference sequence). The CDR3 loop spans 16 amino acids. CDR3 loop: CASSPTGTGTNTEAFF. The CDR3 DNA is TGTGCCAGCAGCCCCACCGGGACAGGGACGAACACTGAAGCTTTCTTT.

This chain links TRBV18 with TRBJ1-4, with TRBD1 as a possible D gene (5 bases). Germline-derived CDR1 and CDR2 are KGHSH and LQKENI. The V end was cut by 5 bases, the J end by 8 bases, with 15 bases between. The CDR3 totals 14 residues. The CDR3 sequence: CASSGGASGEKLFF. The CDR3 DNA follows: TGTGCCAGCTCAGGAGGGGCATCCGGAGAAAAACTGTTTTTT.

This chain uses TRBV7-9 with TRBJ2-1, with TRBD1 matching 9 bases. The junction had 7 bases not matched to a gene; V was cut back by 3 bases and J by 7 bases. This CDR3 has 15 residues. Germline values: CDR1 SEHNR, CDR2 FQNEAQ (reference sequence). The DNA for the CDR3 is TGTGCCAGCAGCTTGGACTCCGGGACAGGGAATGAGCAGTTCTTC. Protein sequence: CASSLDSGTGNEQFF. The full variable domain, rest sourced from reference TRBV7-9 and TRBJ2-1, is DTGVSQNPRHKITKRGQNVTFRCDPISEHNRLYWYRQTLGQGPEFLTYFQNEAQLEKSRLLSDRFSAERPKGSFSTLEIQRTEQGDSAMYLCASSLDSGTGNEQFFGPGTRLTVL.

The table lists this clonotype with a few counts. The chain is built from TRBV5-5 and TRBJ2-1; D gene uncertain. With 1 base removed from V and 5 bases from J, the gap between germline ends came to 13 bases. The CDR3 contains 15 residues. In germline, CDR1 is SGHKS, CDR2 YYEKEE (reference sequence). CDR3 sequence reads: CASSLTPPPDNEQFF. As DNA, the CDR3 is TGTGCCAGCAGCTTGACTCCGCCCCCGGACAATGAGCAGTTCTTC.

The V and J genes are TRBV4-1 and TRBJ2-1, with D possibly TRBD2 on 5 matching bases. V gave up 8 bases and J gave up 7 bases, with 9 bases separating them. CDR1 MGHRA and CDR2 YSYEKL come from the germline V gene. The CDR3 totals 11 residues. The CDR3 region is CASHEGNEQFF. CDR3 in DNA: TGCGCCAGCCACGAGGGAAATGAGCAGTTCTTC.

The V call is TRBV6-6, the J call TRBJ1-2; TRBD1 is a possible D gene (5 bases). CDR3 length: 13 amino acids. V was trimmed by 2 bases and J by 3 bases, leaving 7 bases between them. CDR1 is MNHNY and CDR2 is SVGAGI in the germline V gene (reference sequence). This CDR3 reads CASSYPGYYGYTF. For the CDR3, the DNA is TGTGCCAGCAGTTACCCAGGGTACTATGGCTACACCTTC.

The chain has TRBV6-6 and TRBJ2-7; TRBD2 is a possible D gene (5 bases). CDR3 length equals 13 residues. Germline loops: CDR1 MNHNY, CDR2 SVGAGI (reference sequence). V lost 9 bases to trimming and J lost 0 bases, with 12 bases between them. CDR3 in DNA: TGTGCCAGTAACCATGGGAGCTCCTACGAGCAGTACTTC. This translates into CASNHGSSYEQYF.

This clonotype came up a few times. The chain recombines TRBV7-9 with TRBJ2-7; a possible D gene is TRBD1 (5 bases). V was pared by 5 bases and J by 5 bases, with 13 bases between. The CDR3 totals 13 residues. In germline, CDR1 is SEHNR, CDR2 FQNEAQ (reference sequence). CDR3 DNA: TGTGCCAGCAGCGACTCAGGGAAAGACGAGCAGTACTTC. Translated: CASSDSGKDEQYF.